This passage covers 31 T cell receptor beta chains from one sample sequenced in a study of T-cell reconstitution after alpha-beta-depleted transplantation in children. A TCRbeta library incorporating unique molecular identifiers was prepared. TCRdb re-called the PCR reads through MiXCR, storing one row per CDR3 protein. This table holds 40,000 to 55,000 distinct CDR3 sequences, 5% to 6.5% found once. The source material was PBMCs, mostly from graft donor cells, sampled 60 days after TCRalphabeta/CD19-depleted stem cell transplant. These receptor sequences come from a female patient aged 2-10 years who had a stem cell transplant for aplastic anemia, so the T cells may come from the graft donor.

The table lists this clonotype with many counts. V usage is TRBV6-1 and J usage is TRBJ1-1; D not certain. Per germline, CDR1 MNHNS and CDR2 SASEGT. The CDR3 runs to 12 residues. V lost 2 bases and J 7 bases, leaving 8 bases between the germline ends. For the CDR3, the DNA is TGTGCCAGCAGTGAAAGATGGAGTGAAGCTTTCTTT. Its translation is CASSERWSEAFF.

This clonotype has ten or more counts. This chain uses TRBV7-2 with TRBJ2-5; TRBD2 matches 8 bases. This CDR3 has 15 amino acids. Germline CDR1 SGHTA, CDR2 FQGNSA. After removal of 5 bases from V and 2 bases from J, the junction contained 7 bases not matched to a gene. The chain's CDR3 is CASSHRSGGQETQYF. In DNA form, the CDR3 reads TGTGCCAGCAGCCATAGGTCGGGGGGGCAAGAGACCCAGTACTTC. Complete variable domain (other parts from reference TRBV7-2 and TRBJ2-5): GAGVSQSPSNKVTEKGKDVELRCDPISGHTALYWYRQSLGQGLEFLIYFQGNSAPDKSGLPSDRFSAERTGGSVSTLTIQRTQQEDSAVYLCASSHRSGGQETQYFGPGTRLLVL.

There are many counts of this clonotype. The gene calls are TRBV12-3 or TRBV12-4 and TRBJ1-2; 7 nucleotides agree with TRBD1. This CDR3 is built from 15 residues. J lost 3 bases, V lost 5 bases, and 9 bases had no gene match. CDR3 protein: CASSRYRGWDYGYTF. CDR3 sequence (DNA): TGTGCCAGCAGTCGCTACAGGGGATGGGACTATGGCTACACCTTC.

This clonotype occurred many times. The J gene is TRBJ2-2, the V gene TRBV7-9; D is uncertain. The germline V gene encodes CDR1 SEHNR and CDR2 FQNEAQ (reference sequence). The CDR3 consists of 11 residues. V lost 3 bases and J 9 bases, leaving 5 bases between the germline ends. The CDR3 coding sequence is TGTGCCAGCAGCTTGACGAGGGAGCTGTTTTTT. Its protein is CASSLTRELFF.

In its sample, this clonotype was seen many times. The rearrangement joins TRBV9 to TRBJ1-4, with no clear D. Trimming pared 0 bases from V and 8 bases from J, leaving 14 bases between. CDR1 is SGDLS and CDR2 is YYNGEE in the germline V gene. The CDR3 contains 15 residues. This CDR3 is CASSVATMRKEKLFF. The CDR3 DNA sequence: TGTGCCAGCAGCGTAGCTACGATGCGTAAGGAAAAACTGTTTTTT.

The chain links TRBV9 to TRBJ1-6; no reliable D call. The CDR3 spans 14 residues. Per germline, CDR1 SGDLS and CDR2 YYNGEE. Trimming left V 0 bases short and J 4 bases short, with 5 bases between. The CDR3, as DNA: TGTGCCAGCAGCGTAGTGGGTTATAATTCACCCCTCCACTTT. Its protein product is CASSVVGYNSPLHF.

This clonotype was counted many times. CDR3: CASSYSLETSEQYV. CDR3 nucleotides: TGTGCCAGCAGTTACTCCTTAGAGACCTCCGAGCAGTACGTC. This rearrangement joins TRBV6-2 or TRBV6-3 to TRBJ2-7; D call uncertain. V was clipped by 0 bases and J by 6 bases, with 12 bases between them. The CDR3 is 14 amino acids. Germline V gives CDR1 MNHEY, CDR2 SVGEGT.

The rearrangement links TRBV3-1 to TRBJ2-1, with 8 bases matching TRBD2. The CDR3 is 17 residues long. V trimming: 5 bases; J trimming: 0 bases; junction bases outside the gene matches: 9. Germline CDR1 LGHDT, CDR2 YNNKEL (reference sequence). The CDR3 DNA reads TGTGCCAGCAGCTACCGGACGGGGACTAGCTCCTACAATGAGCAGTTCTTC. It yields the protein CASSYRTGTSSYNEQFF.

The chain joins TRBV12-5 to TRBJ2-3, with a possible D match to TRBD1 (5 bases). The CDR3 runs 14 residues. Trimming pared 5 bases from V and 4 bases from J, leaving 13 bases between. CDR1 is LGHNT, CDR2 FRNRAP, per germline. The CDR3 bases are TGTGCTAGTGGTCCCAGGGATTCGGCAGATACGCAGTATTTT. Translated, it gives CASGPRDSADTQYF.

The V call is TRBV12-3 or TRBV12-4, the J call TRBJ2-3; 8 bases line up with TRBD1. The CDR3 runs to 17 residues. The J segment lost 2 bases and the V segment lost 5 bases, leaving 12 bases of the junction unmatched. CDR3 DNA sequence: TGTGCCAGCAGTAACTACAGGGGGGCGGGGATCACAGATACGCAGTATTTT. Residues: CASSNYRGAGITDTQYF.

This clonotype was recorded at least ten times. CDR3 protein: CASSWTSGSNEQFF. The CDR3 bases are TGTGCCAGCAGTTGGACTAGCGGGAGTAATGAGCAGTTCTTC. V is TRBV12-3 or TRBV12-4 and J is TRBJ2-1; 13 nucleotides agree with TRBD2. This CDR3 is built from 14 residues. Trimming cost V 4 bases and J 7 bases; bases outside gene matches: 1.

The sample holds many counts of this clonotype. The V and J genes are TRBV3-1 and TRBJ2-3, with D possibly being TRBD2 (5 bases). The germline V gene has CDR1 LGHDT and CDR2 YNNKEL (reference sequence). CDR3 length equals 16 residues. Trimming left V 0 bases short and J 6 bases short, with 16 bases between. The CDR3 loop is CASSQDSAARKDTQYF. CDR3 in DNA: TGTGCCAGCAGCCAAGATTCAGCGGCCAGAAAGGATACGCAGTATTTT.

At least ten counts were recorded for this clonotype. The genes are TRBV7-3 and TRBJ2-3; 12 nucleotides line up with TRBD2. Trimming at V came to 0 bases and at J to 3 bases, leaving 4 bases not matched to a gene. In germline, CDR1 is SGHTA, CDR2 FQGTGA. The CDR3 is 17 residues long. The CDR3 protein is CASSLTRGTSGTDTQYF. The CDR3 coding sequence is TGTGCCAGCAGCTTAACGAGGGGGACTAGCGGGACAGATACGCAGTATTTT.

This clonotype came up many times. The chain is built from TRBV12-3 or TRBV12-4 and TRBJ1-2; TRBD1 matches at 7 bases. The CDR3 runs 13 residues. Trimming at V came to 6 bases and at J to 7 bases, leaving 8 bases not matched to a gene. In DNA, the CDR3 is TGTGCCAGCAGCGCAGACAGGGCGGCTGGCTACACCTTC. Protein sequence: CASSADRAAGYTF.

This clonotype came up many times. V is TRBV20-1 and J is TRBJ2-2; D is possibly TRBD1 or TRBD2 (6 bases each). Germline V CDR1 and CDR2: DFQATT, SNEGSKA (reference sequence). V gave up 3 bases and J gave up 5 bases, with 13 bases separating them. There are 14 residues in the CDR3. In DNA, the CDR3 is TGCAGTGCTAGCCTGTGGGGGGCAACCGGGGAGCTGTTTTTT. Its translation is CSASLWGATGELFF.

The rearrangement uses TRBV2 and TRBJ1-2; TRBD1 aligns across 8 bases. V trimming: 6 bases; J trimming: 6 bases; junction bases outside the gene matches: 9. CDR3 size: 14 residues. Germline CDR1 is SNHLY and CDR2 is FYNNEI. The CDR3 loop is CASSERQGLDGYTF. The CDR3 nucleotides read TGTGCCAGCAGCGAAAGACAGGGGTTAGATGGCTACACCTTC.

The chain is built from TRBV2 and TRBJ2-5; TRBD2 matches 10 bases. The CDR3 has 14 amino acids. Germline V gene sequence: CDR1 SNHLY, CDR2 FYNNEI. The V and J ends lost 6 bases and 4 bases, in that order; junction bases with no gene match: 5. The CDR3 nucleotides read TGTGCCAGCAGCCGCGGACTAGCGGCAGAGACCCAGTACTTC. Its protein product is CASSRGLAAETQYF.

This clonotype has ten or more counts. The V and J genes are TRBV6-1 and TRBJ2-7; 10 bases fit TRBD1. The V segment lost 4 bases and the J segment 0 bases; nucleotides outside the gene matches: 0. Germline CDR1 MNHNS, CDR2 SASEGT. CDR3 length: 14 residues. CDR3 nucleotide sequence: TGTGCCAGCAGTGGGACAGGGGGCTCCTACGAGCAGTACTTC. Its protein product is CASSGTGGSYEQYF.

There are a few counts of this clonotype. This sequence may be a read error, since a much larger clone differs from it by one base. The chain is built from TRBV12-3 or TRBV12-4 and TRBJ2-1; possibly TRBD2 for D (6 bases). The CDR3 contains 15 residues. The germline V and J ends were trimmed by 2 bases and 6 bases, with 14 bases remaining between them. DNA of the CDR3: TGTGCCAGCAGTTTAAGGGACTCCACCTGCAATGAGCAGTTCTTC. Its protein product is CASSLRDSTCNEQFF.

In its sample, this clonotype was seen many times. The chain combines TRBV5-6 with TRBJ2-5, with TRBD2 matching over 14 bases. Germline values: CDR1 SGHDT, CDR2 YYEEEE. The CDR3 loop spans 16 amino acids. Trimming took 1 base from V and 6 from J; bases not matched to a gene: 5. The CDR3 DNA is TGTGCCAGCAGCTTGCCGGGGACTAGCGGGAGTAAGACCCAGTACTTC. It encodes CASSLPGTSGSKTQYF.

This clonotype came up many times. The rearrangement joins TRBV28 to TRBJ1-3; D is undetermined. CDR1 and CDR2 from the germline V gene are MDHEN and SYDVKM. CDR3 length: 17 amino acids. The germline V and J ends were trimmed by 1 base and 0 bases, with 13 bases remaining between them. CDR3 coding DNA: TGTGCCAGCAGTTTATTAACCCCAGAGATCTCTGGAAACACCATATATTTT. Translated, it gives CASSLLTPEISGNTIYF.

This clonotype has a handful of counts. The CDR3 sequence: CASTLRTAYNSPLHF. CDR3 DNA: TGTGCCAGCACACTACGGACAGCTTATAATTCACCCCTCCACTTT. The rearrangement links TRBV28 to TRBJ1-6, with D maybe TRBD1 (6 bases). The CDR3 loop spans 15 amino acids. Per the germline V gene, CDR1 is MDHEN and CDR2 is SYDVKM. Trimming pared 7 bases from V and 4 bases from J, leaving 14 bases between.

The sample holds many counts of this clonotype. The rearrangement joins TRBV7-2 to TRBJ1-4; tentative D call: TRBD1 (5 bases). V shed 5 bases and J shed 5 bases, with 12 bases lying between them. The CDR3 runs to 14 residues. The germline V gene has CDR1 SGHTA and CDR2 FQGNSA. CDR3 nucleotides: TGTGCCAGCAGCCTCGGCGGGGCCAATGAAAAACTGTTTTTT. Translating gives CASSLGGANEKLFF.

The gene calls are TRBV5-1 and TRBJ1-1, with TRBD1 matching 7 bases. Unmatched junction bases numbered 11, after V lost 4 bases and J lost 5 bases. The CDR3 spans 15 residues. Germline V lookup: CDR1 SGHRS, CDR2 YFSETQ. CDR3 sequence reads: CASSTRTGRGTEAFF. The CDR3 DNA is TGCGCCAGCAGCACACGGACAGGCCGGGGGACTGAAGCTTTCTTT.

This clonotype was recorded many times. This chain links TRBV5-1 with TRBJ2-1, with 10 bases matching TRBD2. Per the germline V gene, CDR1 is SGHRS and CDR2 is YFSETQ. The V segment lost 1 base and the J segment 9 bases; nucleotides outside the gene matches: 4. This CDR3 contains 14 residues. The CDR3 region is CASSLTPSGGEQFF. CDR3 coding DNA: TGCGCCAGCAGCTTGACGCCTAGCGGGGGTGAGCAGTTCTTC.

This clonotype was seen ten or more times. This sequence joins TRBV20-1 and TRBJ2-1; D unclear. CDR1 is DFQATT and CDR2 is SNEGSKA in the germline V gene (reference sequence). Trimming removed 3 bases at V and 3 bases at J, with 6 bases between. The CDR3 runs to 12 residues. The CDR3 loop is CSASGFYNEQFF. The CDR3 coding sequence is TGCAGTGCTAGCGGATTCTACAATGAGCAGTTCTTC.

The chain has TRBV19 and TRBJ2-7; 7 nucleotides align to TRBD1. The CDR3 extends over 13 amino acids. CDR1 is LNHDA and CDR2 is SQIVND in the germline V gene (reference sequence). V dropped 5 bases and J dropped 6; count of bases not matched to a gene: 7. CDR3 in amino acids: CASSQTGTLEQYF. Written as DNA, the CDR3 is TGTGCCAGTAGTCAGACAGGGACACTCGAGCAGTACTTC.

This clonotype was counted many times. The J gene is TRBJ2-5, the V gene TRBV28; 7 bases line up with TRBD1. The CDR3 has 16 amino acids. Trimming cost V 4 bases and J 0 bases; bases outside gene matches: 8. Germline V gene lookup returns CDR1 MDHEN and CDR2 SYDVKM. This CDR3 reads CASSSHSTGYQETQYF. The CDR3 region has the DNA TGTGCCAGCAGTTCCCACTCGACAGGGTACCAAGAGACCCAGTACTTC.

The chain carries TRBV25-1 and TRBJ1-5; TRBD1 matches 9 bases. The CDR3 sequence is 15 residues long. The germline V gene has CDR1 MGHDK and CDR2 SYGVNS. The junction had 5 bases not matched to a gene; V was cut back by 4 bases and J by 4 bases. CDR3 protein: CASSVDRGTNQPQHF. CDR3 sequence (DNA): TGTGCCAGCAGTGTGGACAGGGGTACGAATCAGCCCCAGCATTTT.

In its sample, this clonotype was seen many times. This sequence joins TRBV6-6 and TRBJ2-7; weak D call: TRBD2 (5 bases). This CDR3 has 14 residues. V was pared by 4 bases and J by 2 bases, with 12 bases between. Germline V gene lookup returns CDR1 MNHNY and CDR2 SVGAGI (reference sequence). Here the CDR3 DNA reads TGTGCCAGCAGTTTGGAGACTACCCCCTACGAGCAGTACTTC. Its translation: CASSLETTPYEQYF.

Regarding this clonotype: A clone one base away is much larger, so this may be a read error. CDR3 coding DNA: TGTGCCAGCTGCTTAGGCGCTTCTAGCGGGAGCATCAATGAGCAGTTCTTC. Translation: CASCLGASSGSINEQFF. J is TRBJ2-1 and V is TRBV11-2; 10 bases align to TRBD2. The germline gives CDR1 SGHAT, CDR2 FQNNGV. This CDR3 spans 17 amino acids.